Sequencing of this TCR beta chain was carried out in a study of CD8+CD57+ T cells in acquired aplastic anemia. The wider study: Sorting CD4+ and CD8+ cells gave DNA averaging roughly 3.5 ug. Study observations and caveats: The same twenty-nine CD8+ CDR3 sequences occurred in patients and in controls. Significant differences in CD8+ Simpson's diversity were not observed between patients and controls.

In patients chosen for sequencing, flow cytometry had shown CD8+CD57+ cell expansion. CDR3 and TCR beta VDJ profiling relied on a genomic DNA template. TCRdb passed the reads through MiXCR, listing each CDR3 protein once. The sample has 200,000 or so distinct CDR3 sequences; approximately 60% are singletons. At least ten counts were recorded for this clonotype. The target antigen is unknown. The V segment lost 9 bases and the J segment 6 bases; nucleotides outside the gene matches: 8. The length of the CDR3 is 13 residues. V and J are TRBV12-3 or TRBV12-4 and TRBJ1-1; TRBD1 agrees at 9 bases. This clonotype was obtained from a human donor with aplastic anemia. The sequenced sample consisted of sorted CD4+, CD8+, or CD8+CD57+ T cells (not recorded which) from PBMCs. In DNA, the CDR3 is TGTGCCAGTAATACAGGGGGCGCGGCTGAAGCTTTCTTT. Protein sequence: CASNTGGAAEAFF.